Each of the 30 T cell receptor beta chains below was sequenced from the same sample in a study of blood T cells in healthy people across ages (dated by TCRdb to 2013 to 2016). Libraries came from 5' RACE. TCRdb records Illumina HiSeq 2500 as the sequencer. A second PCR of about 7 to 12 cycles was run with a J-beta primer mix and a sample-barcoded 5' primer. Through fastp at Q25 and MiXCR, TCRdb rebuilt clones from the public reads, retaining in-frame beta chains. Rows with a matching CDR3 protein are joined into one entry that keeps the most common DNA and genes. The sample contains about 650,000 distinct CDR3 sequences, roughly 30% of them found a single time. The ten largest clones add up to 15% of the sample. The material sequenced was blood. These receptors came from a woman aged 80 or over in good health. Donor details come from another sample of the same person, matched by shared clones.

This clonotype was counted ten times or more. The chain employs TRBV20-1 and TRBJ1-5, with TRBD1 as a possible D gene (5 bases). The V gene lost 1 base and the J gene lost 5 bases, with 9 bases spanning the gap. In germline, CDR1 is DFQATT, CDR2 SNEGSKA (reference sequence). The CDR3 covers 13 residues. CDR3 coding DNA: TGCAGTGCTAGAGGCGGAGGGGATCAGCCCCAGCATTTT. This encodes CSARGGGDQPQHF.

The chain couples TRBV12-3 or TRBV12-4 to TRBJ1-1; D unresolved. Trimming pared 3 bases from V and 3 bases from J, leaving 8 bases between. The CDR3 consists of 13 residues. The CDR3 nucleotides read TGTGCCAGCAGTTTTAAGGGTCACACTGAAGCTTTCTTT. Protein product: CASSFKGHTEAFF.

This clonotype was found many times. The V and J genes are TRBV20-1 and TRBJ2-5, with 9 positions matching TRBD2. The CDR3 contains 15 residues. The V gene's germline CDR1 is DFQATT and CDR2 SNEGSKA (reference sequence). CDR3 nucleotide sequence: TGCAGCCCGATCCCTCCTAGCGGGGCGCAAGAGACCCAGTACTTC. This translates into CSPIPPSGAQETQYF.

CDR3 DNA: TGCGCCAGCAGCCTTCGGCAGGGGGAGATTTCCTACGAGCAGTACTTC. Protein: CASSLRQGEISYEQYF. V usage is TRBV4-1 and J usage is TRBJ2-7, with 7 nucleotides matching TRBD1. This CDR3 is 16 amino acids long. CDR1 is MGHRA and CDR2 is YSYEKL in the germline V gene. J lost 1 base, V lost 4 bases, and 10 bases had no gene match.

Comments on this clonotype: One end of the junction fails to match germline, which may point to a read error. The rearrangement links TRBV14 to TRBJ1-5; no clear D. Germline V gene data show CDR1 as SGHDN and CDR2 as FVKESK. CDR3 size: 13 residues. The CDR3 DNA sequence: TGTGCCAGCAGCCAGGCAAGCAGTCAGCCCCAGCATTTT. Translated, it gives CASSQASSQPQHF.

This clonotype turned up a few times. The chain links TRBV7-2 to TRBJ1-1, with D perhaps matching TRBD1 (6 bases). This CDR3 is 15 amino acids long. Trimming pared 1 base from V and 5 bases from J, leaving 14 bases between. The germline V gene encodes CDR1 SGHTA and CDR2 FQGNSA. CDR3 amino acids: CASSLVAQGRTEAFF. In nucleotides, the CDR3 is TGTGCCAGCAGCTTAGTTGCACAGGGAAGGACTGAAGCTTTCTTT.

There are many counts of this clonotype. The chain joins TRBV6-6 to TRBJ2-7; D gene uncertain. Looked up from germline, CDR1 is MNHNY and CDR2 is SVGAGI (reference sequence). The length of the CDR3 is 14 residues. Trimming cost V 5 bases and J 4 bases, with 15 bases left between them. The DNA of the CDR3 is TGTGCCAGCAGTGGGCGGACGGATGCTTACGAGCAGTACTTC. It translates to CASSGRTDAYEQYF.

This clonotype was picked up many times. DNA for the CDR3: TGTGCCAGCAGTTACTCCCCGTGGGGGAACTATGGCTACACCTTC. Translation: CASSYSPWGNYGYTF. V usage is TRBV6-6 and J usage is TRBJ1-2; TRBD1 is a possible D gene (5 bases). The length of the CDR3 is 15 residues. V was cut by 0 bases and J by 2 bases, with 10 bases left in between. CDR1 and CDR2 from the germline V gene are MNHNY and SVGAGI (reference sequence).

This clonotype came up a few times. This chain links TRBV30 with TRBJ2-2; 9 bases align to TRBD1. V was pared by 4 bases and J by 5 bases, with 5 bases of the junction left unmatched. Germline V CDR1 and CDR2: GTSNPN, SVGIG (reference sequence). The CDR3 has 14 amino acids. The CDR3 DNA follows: TGTGCCTGGAAGGGGACAGGGCGGACCGGGGAGCTGTTTTTT. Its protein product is CAWKGTGRTGELFF.

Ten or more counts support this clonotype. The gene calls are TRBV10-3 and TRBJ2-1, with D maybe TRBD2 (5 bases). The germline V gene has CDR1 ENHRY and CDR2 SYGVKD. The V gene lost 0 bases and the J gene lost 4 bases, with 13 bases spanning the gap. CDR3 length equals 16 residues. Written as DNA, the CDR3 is TGTGCCATCAGTGAGTCGACGGGGTCGGTGTACAATGAGCAGTTCTTC. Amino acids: CAISESTGSVYNEQFF.

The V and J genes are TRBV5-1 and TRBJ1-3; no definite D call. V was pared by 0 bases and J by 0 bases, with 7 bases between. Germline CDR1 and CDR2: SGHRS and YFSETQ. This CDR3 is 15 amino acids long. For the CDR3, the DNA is TGCGCCAGCAGCTTGGGACCTAGCTCTGGAAACACCATATATTTT. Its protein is CASSLGPSSGNTIYF. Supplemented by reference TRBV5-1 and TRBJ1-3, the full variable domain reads KAGVTQTPRYLIKTRGQQVTLSCSPISGHRSVSWYQQTPGQGLQFLFEYFSETQRNKGNFPGRFSGRQFSNSRSEMNVSTLELGDSALYLCASSLGPSSGNTIYFGEGSWLTVV.

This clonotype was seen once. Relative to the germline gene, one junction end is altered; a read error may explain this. The CDR3 region is CASSLTARNTGAFF. The DNA of the CDR3 is TGTGCCAGCAGCTTAACGGCCAGGAACACTGGAGCTTTCTTT. V and J are TRBV7-3 and TRBJ1-1; no clear D gene. The germline V gene has CDR1 SGHTA and CDR2 FQGTGA. CDR3 length equals 14 residues.

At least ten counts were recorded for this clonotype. The CDR3 spells CASSNLQGATDTQYF. In DNA, the CDR3 is TGTGCCAGCAGTAACTTACAGGGGGCCACAGATACGCAGTATTTT. The V and J genes are TRBV28 and TRBJ2-3; 9 bases are a match to TRBD1. The CDR3 contains 15 residues. Germline V CDR1 and CDR2: MDHEN, SYDVKM. The V gene end was trimmed by 5 bases and the J gene end by 2 bases; junction bases not matched to a gene: 5.

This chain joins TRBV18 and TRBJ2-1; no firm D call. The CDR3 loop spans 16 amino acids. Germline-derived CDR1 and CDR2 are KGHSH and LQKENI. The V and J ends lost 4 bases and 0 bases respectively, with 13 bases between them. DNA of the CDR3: TGTGCCAGCTCACTAGCCGAATCCTACTCCTACAATGAGCAGTTCTTC. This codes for CASSLAESYSYNEQFF.

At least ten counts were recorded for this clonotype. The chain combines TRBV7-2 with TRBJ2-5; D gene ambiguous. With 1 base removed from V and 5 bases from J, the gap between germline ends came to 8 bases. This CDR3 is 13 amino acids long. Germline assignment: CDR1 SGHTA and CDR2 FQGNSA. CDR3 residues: CASSLGVRETQYF. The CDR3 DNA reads TGTGCCAGCAGCTTAGGGGTCCGGGAGACCCAGTACTTC.

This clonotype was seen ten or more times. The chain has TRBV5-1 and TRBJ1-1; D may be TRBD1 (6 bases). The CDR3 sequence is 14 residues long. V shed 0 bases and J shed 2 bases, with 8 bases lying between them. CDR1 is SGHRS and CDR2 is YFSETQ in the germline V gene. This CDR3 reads CASSLGGTNTEAFF. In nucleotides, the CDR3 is TGCGCCAGCAGCTTGGGAGGGACAAACACTGAAGCTTTCTTT.

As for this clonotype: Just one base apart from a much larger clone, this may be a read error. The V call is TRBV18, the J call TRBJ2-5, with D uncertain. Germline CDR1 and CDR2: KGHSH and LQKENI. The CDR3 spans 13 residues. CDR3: CTSSTQAGETQYF. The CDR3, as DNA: TGTACCAGCTCTACCCAGGCTGGGGAGACCCAGTACTTC.

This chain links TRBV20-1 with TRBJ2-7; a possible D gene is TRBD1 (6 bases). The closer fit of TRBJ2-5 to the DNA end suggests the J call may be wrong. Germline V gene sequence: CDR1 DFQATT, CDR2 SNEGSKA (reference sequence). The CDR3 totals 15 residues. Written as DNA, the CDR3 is TGCAGTGCTAGCAAATTACAGGGTGCTTGGGAGACCCAGTACTTC. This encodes CSASKLQGAWETQYF.

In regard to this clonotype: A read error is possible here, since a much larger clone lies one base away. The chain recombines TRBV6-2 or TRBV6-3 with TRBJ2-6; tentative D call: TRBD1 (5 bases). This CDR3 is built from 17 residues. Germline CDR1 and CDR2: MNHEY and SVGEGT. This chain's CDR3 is CASSYLTASSGANVRTF. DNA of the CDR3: TGTGCCAGCAGCTACCTTACTGCAAGCTCTGGGGCCAACGTCCGGACTTTC.

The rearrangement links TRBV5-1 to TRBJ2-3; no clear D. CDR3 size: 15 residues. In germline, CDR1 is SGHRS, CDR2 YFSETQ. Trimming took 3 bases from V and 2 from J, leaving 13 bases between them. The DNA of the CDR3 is TGCGCCAGCAGCTCCCAGGAAACTAACACAGATACGCAGTATTTT. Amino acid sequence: CASSSQETNTDTQYF.

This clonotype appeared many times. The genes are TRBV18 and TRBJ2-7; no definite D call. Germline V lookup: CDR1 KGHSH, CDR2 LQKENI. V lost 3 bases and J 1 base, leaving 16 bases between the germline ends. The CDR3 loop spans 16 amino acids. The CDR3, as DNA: TGTGCCAGCTCACCCACCCGGCAGAGGATATCCTACGAGCAGTACTTC. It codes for CASSPTRQRISYEQYF. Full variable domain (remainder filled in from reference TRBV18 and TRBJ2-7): NAGVMQNPRHLVRRRGQEARLRCSPMKGHSHVYWYRQLPEEGLKFMVYLQKENIIDESGMPKERFSAEFPKEGPSILRIQQVVRGDSAAYFCASSPTRQRISYEQYFGPGTRLTVT.

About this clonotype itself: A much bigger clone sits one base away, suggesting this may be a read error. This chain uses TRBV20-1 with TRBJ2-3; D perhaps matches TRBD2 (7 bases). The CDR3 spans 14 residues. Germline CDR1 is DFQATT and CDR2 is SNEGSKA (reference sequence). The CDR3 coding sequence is TGCAGTGCCCAGGGGACGGGGGGAACAGATACGCGGTATTTT. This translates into CSAQGTGGTDTRYF.

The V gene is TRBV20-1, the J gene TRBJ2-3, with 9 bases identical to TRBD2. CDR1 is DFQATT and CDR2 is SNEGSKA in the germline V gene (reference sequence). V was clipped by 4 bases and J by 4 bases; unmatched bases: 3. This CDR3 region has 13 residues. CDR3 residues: CSANSGSADTQYF. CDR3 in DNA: TGCAGTGCTAATAGCGGGAGTGCAGATACGCAGTATTTT.

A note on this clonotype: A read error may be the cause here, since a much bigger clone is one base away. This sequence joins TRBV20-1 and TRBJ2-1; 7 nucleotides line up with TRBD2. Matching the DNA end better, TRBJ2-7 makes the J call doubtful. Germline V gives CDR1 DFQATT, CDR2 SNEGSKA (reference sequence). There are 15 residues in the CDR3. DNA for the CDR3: TGCAGTGCTCGGGCTTGGGGGACTACCTACAATGAGCAGTACTTC. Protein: CSARAWGTTYNEQYF.

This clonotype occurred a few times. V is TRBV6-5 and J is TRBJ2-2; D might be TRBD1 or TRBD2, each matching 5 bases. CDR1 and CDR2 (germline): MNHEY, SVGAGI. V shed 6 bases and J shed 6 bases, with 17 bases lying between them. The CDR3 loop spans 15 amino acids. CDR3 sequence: CASSWLGSGPGELFF. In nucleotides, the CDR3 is TGTGCCAGCAGCTGGTTGGGTTCGGGACCCGGGGAGCTGTTTTTT.

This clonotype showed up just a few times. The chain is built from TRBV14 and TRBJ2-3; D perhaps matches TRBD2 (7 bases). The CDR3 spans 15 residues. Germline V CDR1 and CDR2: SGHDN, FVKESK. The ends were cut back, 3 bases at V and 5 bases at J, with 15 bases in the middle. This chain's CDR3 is CASSQGGTFQDTQYF. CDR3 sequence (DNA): TGTGCCAGCAGCCAGGGGGGGACATTCCAAGATACGCAGTATTTT.

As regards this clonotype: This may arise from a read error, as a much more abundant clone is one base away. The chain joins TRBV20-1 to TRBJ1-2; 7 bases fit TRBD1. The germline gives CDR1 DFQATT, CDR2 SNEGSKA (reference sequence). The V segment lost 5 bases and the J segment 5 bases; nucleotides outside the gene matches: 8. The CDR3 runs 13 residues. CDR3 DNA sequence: TGCAGTGCTGGAGCCACAGGGGCATATGGCTACACCTTC. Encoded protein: CSAGATGAYGYTF.

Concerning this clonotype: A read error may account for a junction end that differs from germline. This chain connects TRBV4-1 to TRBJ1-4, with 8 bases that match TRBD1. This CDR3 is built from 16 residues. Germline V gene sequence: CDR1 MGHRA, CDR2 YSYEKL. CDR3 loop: CANSQGLRGRNEKLFF. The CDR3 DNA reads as TGCGCCAACAGCCAAGGGCTCAGGGGGCGCAATGAAAAACTGTTTTTT.

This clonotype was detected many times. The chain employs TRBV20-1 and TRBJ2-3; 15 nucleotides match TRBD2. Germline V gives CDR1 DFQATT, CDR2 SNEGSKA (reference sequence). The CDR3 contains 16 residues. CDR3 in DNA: TGCGGATCGATCGGGGGACTAGCGGGGGGTTCAGATACGCAGTATTTT. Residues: CGSIGGLAGGSDTQYF.

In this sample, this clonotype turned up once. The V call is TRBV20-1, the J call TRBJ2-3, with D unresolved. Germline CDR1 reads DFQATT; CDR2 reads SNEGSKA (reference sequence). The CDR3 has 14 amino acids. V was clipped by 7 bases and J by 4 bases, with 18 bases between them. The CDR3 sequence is CSGVCSFGSDTQYF. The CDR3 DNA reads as TGCAGTGGGGTTTGCAGCTTTGGATCAGATACGCAGTATTTT.